This is a list of T cell receptor beta chains from one sample in a study of cytomegalovirus exposure and HLA in healthy donors. TCRdb keeps only in-frame clones here, not all; method: immunoSEQ multiplex PCR. Of approximately 89,000 clones in the sample, about three quarters are singletons; the top ten hold around 10%. The specimen sequenced was PBMCs. Source of these receptors: a man in his thirties or forties in good health and CMV-seropositive. Both conserved end residues are part of each CDR3. D genes are given only for firm matches. Rows may omit the clone size; those that give it use once, few, many or a size class.

>TRBD1|TRBJ2-2|TRBV6-4|NA
TGTGCCAGCAGCCGCGGGACAGGGGGGAACACCGGGGAGCTGTTTTTT
CASSRGTGGNTGELFF
>NA|TRBJ1-5|TRBV19|NA
TGTGCCAGTAGTATTGGGATCAGGGGCCAGCCCCAGCATTTT
CASSIGIRGQPQHF
>NA|TRBJ1-2|TRBV10-3|NA
TGTGCCATCAGTGAGTCTACAGGTATCGGCTATGGCTACACCTTC
CAISESTGIGYGYTF
>NA|TRBJ2-7|TRBV4-3|NA
TGCGCCAGCAGCCAAGATCGGCACAGCTACGAGCAGTACTTC
CASSQDRHSYEQYF
>NA|TRBJ2-1|TRBV11-3|NA
TGTGCCAGCAGCCCTCGGGATTACAATGAGCAGTTCTTC
CASSPRDYNEQFF
>NA|TRBJ2-7|TRBV7-8|NA
TGTGCCAGCAGCTTCGGATTGACTTACGAGCAGTACTTC
CASSFGLTYEQYF
>TRBD2|TRBJ2-7|TRBV4-2|few
TGTGCCAGCAGCCAATTTTCCCTAGCGGGGGACTCCTACGAGCAGTACTTC
CASSQFSLAGDSYEQYF
>NA|TRBJ1-6|TRBV5-1|NA
TGCGCCAGCAGCTTGGACAGAAGCCTCTCCTATAATTCACCCCTCCACTTT
CASSLDRSLSYNSPLHF
>NA|TRBJ2-3|TRBV10-2|NA
TGCGCCAGCAGAGACTCTACAGGGACAGATACGCAGTATTTT
CASRDSTGTDTQYF
>TRBD1|TRBJ1-2|TRBV19|NA
TGTGCCAGTAGTATGGGCGACAGGGCCTCTCTAGACTATGGCTACACCTTC
CASSMGDRASLDYGYTF
>NA|TRBJ1-1|TRBV27|NA
TGTGCCAGCAGTTTAGAGGGTTATGGGGTCACTGAAGCTTTCTTT
CASSLEGYGVTEAFF
>NA|TRBJ1-3|TRBV21-1|few
TGTGCCAGCAGCACCTGGGACAGCGGTCCGAACACCATATATTTT
CASSTWDSGPNTIYF
>NA|TRBJ1-4|TRBV7-2|NA
TGTGCCAGCAGCCCGGGGGGAAAACTGTTTTTT
CASSPGGKLFF
>NA|TRBJ1-5|TRBV6-5|few
TGTGCCAGCAGTTATCAGGGTGGTGGGCCCCAGCATTTT
CASSYQGGGPQHF
>NA|TRBJ1-6|TRBV9|NA
TGTGCCAGCAGCGCGGGGAGCTCCTATAATTCACCCCTCCACTTT
CASSAGSSYNSPLHF
>TRBD1|TRBJ2-1|TRBV27|NA
TGTGCCAGCAGTTTCGCACAGGGGGCCTCAGTTGAGCAGTTCTTC
CASSFAQGASVEQFF
>TRBD1|TRBJ2-5|TRBV11-2|few
TGTGCCAGCAGCTTGGGGACAGGGGGTATGGAGACCCAGTACTTC
CASSLGTGGMETQYF
>TRBD2|TRBJ2-5|TRBV5-4|NA
TGTGCCAGCAGCCCAAGTAGCGGGCAGAACCAAGAGACCCAGTACTTC
CASSPSSGQNQETQYF
>TRBD1|TRBJ1-5|TRBV29-1|NA
TGCAGCGTCGTGGACAGGGATACTCAGCCCCAGCATTTT
CSVVDRDTQPQHF
>NA|TRBJ2-7|TRBV13|NA
TGTGCCAGCAGCTTCCACTACGAGCAGTACTTC
CASSFHYEQYF
>NA|TRBJ2-7|TRBV20-1|NA
TGCAGTGCGGGGCGGGACTACGAGCAGTACTTC
CSAGRDYEQYF
>NA|TRBJ1-3|TRBV19|NA
TGTGCCAGTAGCCCGGGCGGGGCGCCTAGTTCCTCTGGAAACACCATATATTTT
CASSPGGAPSSSGNTIYF
>NA|TRBJ2-7|TRBV15|NA
TGTGCCACCAGCACGGGAGACAGTATATACGAGCAGTACTTC
CATSTGDSIYEQYF
>TRBD1|TRBJ2-2|TRBV6-1|NA
TGTGCCAGCAGTGAAGGCAGGGGGTCGAACACCGGGGAGCTGTTTTTT
CASSEGRGSNTGELFF
>NA|TRBJ1-6|TRBV5-1|few
TGCGCCAGCAGCCCCGGACCGGGGATTAATTCACCCCTCCACTTT
CASSPGPGINSPLHF
>TRBD1|TRBJ2-3|TRBV5-1|NA
TGCGCCAGCAAGGGGGCTGGCAGCACAGATACGCAGTATTTT
CASKGAGSTDTQYF
>TRBD1|TRBJ2-7|TRBV6-5|few
TGTGCCAGCAGCCAGAGATCCGGGACAGGGTACGAGCAGTACTTC
CASSQRSGTGYEQYF